The 21 T cell receptor beta chains reported below all come from one sample, sequenced in a study of blood T cell repertoires in COVID-19. This table comes from immunoSEQ multiplex PCR, and its TCRdb copy is limited to in-frame clones, with some not included. The sample records around 61,000 clones, about 81% being singletons. Sequences were obtained from peripheral blood. These receptors came from an older man with acute or convalescent COVID-19.

This clone was counted a few times. This rearrangement joins TRBV4-3 to TRBJ1-4; D is uncertain. The CDR3 has 14 residues. CDR1 is LGHNA and CDR2 is YSLEER in the germline V gene. V lost 8 bases to trimming and J lost 0 bases, with 10 bases between them. CDR3 in amino acids: CASRRQATNEKLFF. The CDR3 bases are TGCGCCAGCCGACGCCAGGCAACTAATGAAAAACTGTTTTTT.

The chain links TRBV5-1 to TRBJ1-4; D unclear. The germline CDR1 and CDR2 sequences are SGHRS and YFSETQ. The CDR3 is 14 residues long. Trimming took off 4 bases at V and 5 bases at J, with 12 bases between the two ends. The chain's CDR3 is CASSDGNRNEKLFF. The CDR3 region has the DNA TGCGCCAGCAGCGACGGGAACCGAAATGAAAAACTGTTTTTT. Full variable domain (outside the CDR3, taken from reference TRBV5-1 and TRBJ1-4): KAGVTQTPRYLIKTRGQQVTLSCSPISGHRSVSWYQQTPGQGLQFLFEYFSETQRNKGNFPGRFSGRQFSNSRSEMNVSTLELGDSALYLCASSDGNRNEKLFFGSGTQLSVL.

The chain carries TRBV5-4 and TRBJ1-2; the match to TRBD1 covers 12 bases. Trimming took 6 bases from V and 8 from J; bases not matched to a gene: 17. Germline V lookup: CDR1 SGHNT, CDR2 YYREEE (reference sequence). CDR3 length equals 17 residues. The CDR3 loop reads CASIAGTGGGGGEGYTF. As DNA, the CDR3 is TGTGCCAGCATCGCCGGGACAGGGGGCGGCGGGGGCGAAGGCTACACCTTC.

This clone was counted a few times. The chain couples TRBV6-1 to TRBJ1-2; possible D gene TRBD1, 6 bases. CDR1 is MNHNS and CDR2 is SASEGT in the germline V gene. The CDR3 runs 14 residues. V lost 1 base to trimming and J lost 4 bases, with 10 bases between them. The CDR3 DNA is TGTGCCAGCAGTGAAGTTGACAGGACCTATGGCTACACCTTC. It specifies CASSEVDRTYGYTF.

The gene calls are TRBV7-8 and TRBJ1-6, with a tentative D call TRBD1 (6 bases). The CDR3 contains 16 residues. CDR1 SGHVS and CDR2 FQNEAQ come from the germline V gene. Trimming cost V 6 bases and J 8 bases, with 20 bases left between them. The CDR3: CASSASGRGSYSPLHF. The DNA for the CDR3 is TGTGCCAGCAGTGCCTCGGGCAGGGGTAGTTATTCACCCCTCCACTTT.

The V gene is TRBV7-8, the J gene TRBJ2-2, with a weak D call TRBD1 (7 bases). This CDR3 has 15 residues. Germline loops: CDR1 SGHVS, CDR2 FQNEAQ. The V end was cut by 3 bases, the J end by 5 bases, with 13 bases between. The CDR3 region has the DNA TGTGCCAGCAGCTTGGTCCAGGGGGGAACCGGGGAGCTGTTTTTT. It translates to CASSLVQGGTGELFF. Variable domain in full (rest from reference TRBV7-8 and TRBJ2-2): GAGVSQSPRYKVAKRGQDVALRCDPISGHVSLFWYQQALGQGPEFLTYFQNEAQLDKSGLPSDRFFAERPEGSVSTLKIQRTQQEDSAVYLCASSLVQGGTGELFFGEGSRLTVL.

The chain joins TRBV7-3 to TRBJ2-7, with 11 bases aligning to TRBD2. Germline V gene lookup returns CDR1 SGHTA and CDR2 FQGTGA. V lost 5 bases, J lost 2 bases, and 8 bases stayed unmatched. The CDR3 spans 16 residues. The CDR3 nucleotides are TGTGCCAGCAGCCTACTAGGGACTAGCGGAACCTACGAGCAGTACTTC. Translated: CASSLLGTSGTYEQYF.

This clone was seen once. This sequence joins TRBV3-1 (or the pseudogene TRBV3-2) and TRBJ2-1; TRBD1 is a possible D gene (6 bases). CDR1 and CDR2 (germline): LGHDT, YNNKEL (reference sequence). This CDR3 is 12 amino acids long. V was cut by 4 bases and J by 12 bases, with 13 bases left in between. The CDR3, as DNA: TGTGCCAGCAGCCTCCTGGACAGTTCGCAGTTCTTC. Residues: CASSLLDSSQFF.

This chain uses TRBV19 with TRBJ1-5, with D perhaps matching TRBD1 (5 bases). Germline V lookup: CDR1 LNHDA, CDR2 SQIVND (reference sequence). V shed 3 bases and J shed 3 bases, with 12 bases lying between them. The CDR3 is 15 amino acids. CDR3 protein: CASSITTDLNQPQHF. DNA of the CDR3: TGTGCCAGTAGTATTACGACAGACCTCAATCAGCCCCAGCATTTT.

This clone appeared once. This chain connects TRBV19 to TRBJ2-2; a weak D match, TRBD2 (6 bases). CDR1 and CDR2 from the germline V gene are LNHDA and SQIVND (reference sequence). The CDR3 loop spans 14 amino acids. Deletions cut 4 bases from V and 6 bases from J, with 12 bases between. For the CDR3, the DNA is TGTGCCAGTAGTACTTCCAGGGAGGCCGGGGAGCTGTTTTTT. Protein: CASSTSREAGELFF.

The table lists this clone with a count of one. The chain joins TRBV6-2 or TRBV6-3 to TRBJ2-7; possibly TRBD2 for D (6 bases). CDR3 length equals 15 residues. Germline V lookup: CDR1 MNHEY, CDR2 SVGEGT. V lost 3 bases to trimming and J lost 4 bases, with 16 bases between them. In DNA, the CDR3 is TGTGCCAGCAGTTATTATGGCATGGGAGGTTACGAGCAGTACTTC. Protein product: CASSYYGMGGYEQYF.

The chain is built from TRBV27 and TRBJ2-7, with D perhaps TRBD2 (6 bases). Germline V gene sequence: CDR1 MNHEY, CDR2 SMNVEV (reference sequence). There are 14 residues in the CDR3. Trimming stripped 2 bases from V and 3 bases from J, with 11 bases between. This chain's CDR3 is CASSLRNGGYEQYF. DNA for the CDR3: TGTGCCAGCAGTTTAAGGAACGGGGGCTACGAGCAGTACTTC.

This chain links TRBV19 with TRBJ2-5, with D unresolved. Trimming cost V 3 bases and J 2 bases, with 10 bases left between them. The CDR3 covers 14 residues. Germline V gives CDR1 LNHDA, CDR2 SQIVND (reference sequence). The CDR3 loop reads CASSMSPGQETQYF. In nucleotides, the CDR3 is TGTGCCAGTAGTATGAGTCCAGGACAAGAGACCCAGTACTTC.

This chain joins TRBV6-2 or TRBV6-3 and TRBJ2-5; 7 bases line up with TRBD1. This CDR3 comprises 16 residues. The V gene end was trimmed by 0 bases and the J gene end by 1 base; junction bases not matched to a gene: 5. Germline CDR1 is MNHEY and CDR2 is SVGEGT. The CDR3 DNA follows: TGTGCCAGCAGTTACTCCCGCAGGGGGAGCCAAGAGACCCAGTACTTC. Translated, it gives CASSYSRRGSQETQYF.

The V gene is TRBV6-6, the J gene TRBJ1-1, with TRBD1 identical over 9 bases. V trimming: 2 bases; J trimming: 1 base; junction bases outside the gene matches: 2. CDR3 length equals 15 residues. The germline CDR1 and CDR2 sequences are MNHNY and SVGAGI (reference sequence). The CDR3 bases are TGTGCCAGCAGTTACACGGGACAGGGGAACACTGAAGCTTTCTTT. Its translation is CASSYTGQGNTEAFF.

The genes are TRBV6-2 or TRBV6-3 and TRBJ2-3, with D perhaps matching TRBD2 (7 bases). V lost 5 bases, J lost 5 bases, and 14 bases lay in between. The CDR3 loop spans 14 amino acids. Germline V gives CDR1 MNHEY, CDR2 SVGEGT. This CDR3 reads CASSGAGEGDTQYF. For the CDR3, the DNA is TGTGCCAGCAGTGGGGCAGGGGAGGGAGATACGCAGTATTTT.

The V call is TRBV24-1, the J call TRBJ2-1; 11 bases are a match to TRBD1. J was trimmed by 6 bases and V by 0 bases; bases with no gene match: 9. CDR1 is KGHDR and CDR2 is SFDVKD in the germline V gene. The CDR3 is 18 residues long. This chain's CDR3 is CATSDLGSGQGEINEQFF. CDR3 sequence (DNA): TGTGCCACCAGTGATTTGGGGTCGGGACAGGGGGAGATCAATGAGCAGTTCTTC.

V gene TRBV18 combines with J gene TRBJ2-7, with 13 nucleotides matching TRBD2. CDR1 KGHSH and CDR2 LQKENI come from the germline V gene. With 6 bases clipped from V and 4 bases from J, the junction kept 12 bases outside the gene matches. The CDR3 totals 17 residues. As DNA, the CDR3 is TGTGCCAGCTCCCCCCAGGGGACTAGCGGGAACCATTACGAGCAGTACTTC. Translation gives CASSPQGTSGNHYEQYF. Complete variable domain (other parts from reference TRBV18 and TRBJ2-7): NAGVMQNPRHLVRRRGQEARLRCSPMKGHSHVYWYRQLPEEGLKFMVYLQKENIIDESGMPKERFSAEFPKEGPSILRIQQVVRGDSAAYFCASSPQGTSGNHYEQYFGPGTRLTVT.

This clone was observed a few times. This sequence joins TRBV24-1 and TRBJ2-7; 7 positions match TRBD1. The V segment lost 9 bases and the J segment 5 bases; nucleotides outside the gene matches: 9. The CDR3 length is 13 residues. Per germline, CDR1 KGHDR and CDR2 SFDVKD. DNA of the CDR3: TGTGCCACCGCGGACAGGTTGTCACACGAGCAGTACTTC. Encoded protein: CATADRLSHEQYF.

The gene calls are TRBV11-2 and TRBJ2-2; possible D gene TRBD1, 6 bases. This CDR3 has 14 amino acids. Germline assignment: CDR1 SGHAT and CDR2 FQNNGV. V dropped 4 bases and J dropped 4 bases, with 10 bases sitting between them. The chain's CDR3 is CASSSPRGTGELFF. For the CDR3, the DNA is TGTGCCAGCAGCTCCCCCAGGGGCACCGGGGAGCTGTTTTTT.

The V gene is TRBV5-1, the J gene TRBJ2-1; 9 bases fit TRBD2. V shed 6 bases, J shed 6 bases, and the junction held 7 bases outside the gene matches. This CDR3 contains 14 residues. Germline V gene data show CDR1 as SGHRS and CDR2 as YFSETQ. This chain's CDR3 is CASKAGGLVNEQFF. CDR3 nucleotides: TGCGCCAGCAAGGCGGGGGGGCTGGTCAATGAGCAGTTCTTC.